The 15 T cell receptor beta chains below come from one sample, sequenced in a study of CD8 T cells in Susac syndrome. Reverse transcription used about 0.45 to 1 ug RNA and random hexamers. TCRdb re-called the immunoSEQ multiplex PCR reads with MiXCR, one entry per CDR3 protein. Counted here are roughly 150,000 distinct CDR3 sequences, approximately 95% occurring once; the ten biggest clones make up around 0.15%. The source material was CD4+ T cells from PBMCs. Receptor source: a human donor with Susac syndrome.

The V gene is TRBV4-1, the J gene TRBJ1-3; D is unclear. Deletions cut 2 bases from V and 2 bases from J, with 10 bases between. CDR1 and CDR2 (germline): MGHRA, YSYEKL. The length of the CDR3 is 15 residues. The CDR3 sequence: CASSQPRTTGNTIYF. For the CDR3, the DNA is TGCGCCAGCAGCCAACCCCGGACCACTGGAAACACCATATATTTT.

The chain's CDR3 is CASSQGDRGHSGEQFF. The CDR3 DNA is TGTGCCAGCAGTCAGGGGGACAGGGGGCATTCTGGTGAGCAGTTCTTC. This chain uses TRBV12-3 or TRBV12-4 with TRBJ2-1; 12 positions match TRBD1. This CDR3 is built from 16 residues. Trimming removed 5 bases from V and 9 bases from J; junction bases left unmatched: 11.

V usage is TRBV7-8 and J usage is TRBJ2-2; D is uncertain. Germline V gene sequence: CDR1 SGHVS, CDR2 FQNEAQ. The germline V and J ends were trimmed by 5 bases and 3 bases, with 13 bases remaining between them. The CDR3 length is 15 residues. As DNA, the CDR3 is TGTGCCAGCAGCCCTCAGGCCCTCCACACCGGGGAGCTGTTTTTT. Translated, it gives CASSPQALHTGELFF.

This chain connects TRBV19 to TRBJ1-1; 8 nucleotides agree with TRBD1. The CDR3 extends over 13 amino acids. CDR1 is LNHDA and CDR2 is SQIVND in the germline V gene (reference sequence). The ends lost 3 bases at V and 10 bases at J; junction bases unmatched: 7. For the CDR3, the DNA is TGTGCCAGTAGTATTGGACAGGGAGGTGGAGCTTTCTTT. Translating gives CASSIGQGGGAFF. Based on the CDR3 plus reference TRBV19 and TRBJ1-1, the full variable domain is DGGITQSPKYLFRKEGQNVTLSCEQNLNHDAMYWYRQDPGQGLRLIYYSQIVNDFQKGDIAEGYSVSREKKESFPLTVTSAQKNPTAFYLCASSIGQGGGAFFGQGTRLTVV.

V usage is TRBV12-3 or TRBV12-4 and J usage is TRBJ2-3; either TRBD1 or TRBD2 may supply D (5 bases each). This CDR3 comprises 14 residues. Trimming removed 6 bases at V and 4 bases at J, with 14 bases between. The CDR3 loop is CASRGPEFADTQYF. DNA of the CDR3: TGTGCCAGCAGGGGACCGGAGTTCGCAGATACGCAGTATTTT.

J is TRBJ2-2 and V is TRBV20-1; possibly TRBD1 or TRBD2 for D (6 bases each). Per the germline V gene, CDR1 is DFQATT and CDR2 is SNEGSKA (reference sequence). Trimming cost V 6 bases and J 2 bases, with 13 bases left between them. There are 14 residues in the CDR3. The DNA for the CDR3 is TGCAGTGCGGTAGTCGGGGGCAACACCGGGGAGCTGTTTTTT. It encodes CSAVVGGNTGELFF.

The chain employs TRBV6-5 and TRBJ1-4; D possibly corresponds to TRBD1 (6 bases). Germline V gene data show CDR1 as MNHEY and CDR2 as SVGAGI. Trimming took off 2 bases at V and 8 bases at J, with 6 bases between the two ends. This CDR3 is built from 12 residues. The CDR3 DNA reads TGTGCCAGCAGTTACGACAGGGAAAAACTGTTTTTT. Its protein product is CASSYDREKLFF.

The rearrangement uses TRBV20-1 and TRBJ1-5; TRBD1 aligns across 7 bases. V dropped 6 bases and J dropped 7; count of bases not matched to a gene: 9. CDR1 is DFQATT and CDR2 is SNEGSKA in the germline V gene (reference sequence). This CDR3 region has 13 residues. CDR3 in DNA: TGCAGTGCCACACAGGGGACGGGACAGCCCCAGCATTTT. Protein sequence: CSATQGTGQPQHF.

The J gene is TRBJ1-1, the V gene TRBV23-1; TRBD1 matches at 7 bases. TRBV23-1 is sorted into the ORF group, with uncertain function. V was pared by 7 bases and J by 1 base, with 6 bases of the junction left unmatched. CDR3 length equals 14 residues. The CDR3 coding sequence is TGCGCCAGCAAGACAGGGCTTGGGAACACTGAAGCTTTCTTT. Encoded protein: CASKTGLGNTEAFF.

The J gene is TRBJ1-2, the V gene TRBV9; D is ambiguous. CDR1 and CDR2 (germline): SGDLS, YYNGEE. V was cut by 3 bases and J by 8 bases, with 11 bases left in between. The CDR3 totals 12 residues. CDR3 DNA: TGTGCCAGCAGCGCCGACGCGGGGGGCTACACCTTC. Protein product: CASSADAGGYTF.

V and J are TRBV20-1 and TRBJ2-5, with 7 bases matching TRBD2. The CDR3 consists of 16 residues. The V gene end was trimmed by 0 bases and the J gene end by 2 bases; junction bases not matched to a gene: 9. The germline V gene has CDR1 DFQATT and CDR2 SNEGSKA (reference sequence). For the CDR3, the DNA is TGCAGTGCTAGAGAAGCGAGCGGGGTACATCAAGAGACCCAGTACTTC. Its protein product is CSAREASGVHQETQYF.

This chain links TRBV21-1 with TRBJ1-6; TRBD1, as called in the table, went unchecked against the DNA. TRBV21-1 is a documented pseudogene. This CDR3 is built from 15 residues. CDR3 nucleotide sequence: TGTGCCAGCAGCAAGGAGGGACAAGGAAATTCACCCCTCCACTTT. The encoded protein is CASSKEGQGNSPLHF.

This clonotype showed up just once. In nucleotides, the CDR3 is TGTGCCAGCAGGAGGACAGGACCGAACACTGAAGCTTTCTTT. Its protein product is CASRRTGPNTEAFF. The chain has TRBV12-3 or TRBV12-4 and TRBJ1-1; 7 nucleotides line up with TRBD1. This CDR3 has 14 residues. J lost 1 base, V lost 6 bases, and 5 bases had no gene match.

In its sample, this clonotype was seen once. V gene TRBV6-1 combines with J gene TRBJ2-1, with 8 bases aligning to TRBD1. Germline V lookup: CDR1 MNHNS, CDR2 SASEGT. Trimming cost V 4 bases and J 10 bases; bases outside gene matches: 6. CDR3 length equals 13 residues. CDR3 loop: CASSVDRGWEQFF. The CDR3 region has the DNA TGTGCCAGCAGTGTAGACAGGGGCTGGGAGCAGTTCTTC.

This clonotype was detected only once. The chain employs TRBV13 and TRBJ1-2; tentative D call: TRBD1 (5 bases). The V gene lost 3 bases and the J gene lost 7 bases, with 12 bases spanning the gap. This CDR3 contains 13 residues. Per germline, CDR1 PRHDT and CDR2 FYEKMQ (reference sequence). The CDR3 region has the DNA TGTGCCAGCAGCTTTGCAGGGAGCGGTGGCTACACCTTC. Residues: CASSFAGSGGYTF. Drawing the rest from reference TRBV13 and TRBJ1-2, the complete variable domain is AAGVIQSPRHLIKEKRETATLKCYPIPRHDTVYWYQQGPGQDPQFLISFYEKMQSDKGSIPDRFSAQQFSDYHSELNMSSLELGDSALYFCASSFAGSGGYTFGSGTRLTVV.